This paragraph reports one T cell receptor (beta chain). RNA in amounts of roughly 0.5 to 1 ug was reverse transcribed with random hexamers. It was immunoSEQ multiplex PCR that amplified TCR beta CDR3 across 54 Vbeta and 13 Jbeta. TCRdb fed the immunoSEQ multiplex PCR reads into MiXCR, producing one record per CDR3 protein. The data contain about 140,000 distinct CDR3 sequences, approximately 95% of them singletons. The TEMRA cells underwent FACS enrichment, while the CD8+ and CD4+ T cells underwent negative isolation. CDR1 DFQATT and CDR2 SNEGSKA come from the germline V gene (reference sequence). The CDR3 has 12 amino acids. V was trimmed by 2 bases and J by 2 bases, leaving 7 bases between them. The data derive from a study of CD8 T cells in Susac syndrome.

The sequenced sample consisted of CD8+ T cells from PBMCs. The V call is TRBV20-1, the J call TRBJ2-7; TRBD1 is a possible D gene (5 bases). The receptor was isolated from a human donor in good health. The chain's CDR3 is CSARQDTYEQYF. Here the CDR3 DNA reads TGCAGTGCTAGACAGGACACCTACGAGCAGTACTTC.